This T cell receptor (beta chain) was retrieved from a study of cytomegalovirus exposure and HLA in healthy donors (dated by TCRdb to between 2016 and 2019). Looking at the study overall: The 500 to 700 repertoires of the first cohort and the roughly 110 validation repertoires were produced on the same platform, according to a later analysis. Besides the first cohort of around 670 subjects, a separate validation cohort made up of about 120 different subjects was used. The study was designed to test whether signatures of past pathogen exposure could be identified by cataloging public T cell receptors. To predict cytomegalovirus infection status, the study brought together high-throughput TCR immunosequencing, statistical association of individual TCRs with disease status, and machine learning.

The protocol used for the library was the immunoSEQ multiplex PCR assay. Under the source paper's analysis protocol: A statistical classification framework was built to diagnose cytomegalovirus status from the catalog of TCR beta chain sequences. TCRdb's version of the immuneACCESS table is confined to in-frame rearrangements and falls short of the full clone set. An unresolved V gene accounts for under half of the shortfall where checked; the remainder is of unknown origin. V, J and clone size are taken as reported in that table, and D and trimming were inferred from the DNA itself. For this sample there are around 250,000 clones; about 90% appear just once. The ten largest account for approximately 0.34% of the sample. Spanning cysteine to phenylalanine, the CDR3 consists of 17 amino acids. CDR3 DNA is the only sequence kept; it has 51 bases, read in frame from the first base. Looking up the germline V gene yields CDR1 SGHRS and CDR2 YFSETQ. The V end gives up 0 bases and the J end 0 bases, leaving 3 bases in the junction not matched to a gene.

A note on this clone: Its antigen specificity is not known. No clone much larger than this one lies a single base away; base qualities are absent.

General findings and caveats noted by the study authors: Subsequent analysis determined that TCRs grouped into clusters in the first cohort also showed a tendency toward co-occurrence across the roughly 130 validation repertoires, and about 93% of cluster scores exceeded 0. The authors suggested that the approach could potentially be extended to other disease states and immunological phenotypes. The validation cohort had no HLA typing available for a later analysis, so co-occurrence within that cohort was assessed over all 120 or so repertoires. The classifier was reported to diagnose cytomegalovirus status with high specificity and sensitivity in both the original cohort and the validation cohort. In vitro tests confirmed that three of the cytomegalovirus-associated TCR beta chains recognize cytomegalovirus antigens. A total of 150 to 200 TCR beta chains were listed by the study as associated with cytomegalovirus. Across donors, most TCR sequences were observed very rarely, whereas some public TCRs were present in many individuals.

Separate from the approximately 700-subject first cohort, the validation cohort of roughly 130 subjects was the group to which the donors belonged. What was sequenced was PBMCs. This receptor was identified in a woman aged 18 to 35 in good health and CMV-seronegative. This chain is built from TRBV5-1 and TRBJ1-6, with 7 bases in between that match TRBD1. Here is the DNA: TGCGCCAGCAGCTTGGTACAGGGGAGCTCCTATAATTCACCCCTCCACTTT. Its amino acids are CASSLVQGSSYNSPLHF.